A selection of T cell receptor beta chains follows, all from one sample in a study of blood T cell repertoires in COVID-19. The protocol was immunoSEQ multiplex PCR, while the TCRdb copy is restricted to in-frame clones and leaves out a portion. The table has more than 90,000 clones, about 89% seen once. The sample consisted of peripheral blood. Receptors were obtained from a woman between 25 and 40 years old with acute or convalescent COVID-19. Each CDR3 is given without its conserved first and last residue. The order of the fields is V gene, J gene, CDR3 protein.

v_call: TRBV27; j_call: TRBJ1-5; cdr3_aa: ASSLGTGGGQPQH
v_call: TRBV10-3; j_call: TRBJ2-5; cdr3_aa: AISESYETQY
v_call: TRBV5-1; j_call: TRBJ1-3; cdr3_aa: ASSLVDRGDTIY
v_call: TRBV28; j_call: TRBJ1-6; cdr3_aa: ASSLESSYNSPLH
v_call: TRBV2; j_call: TRBJ1-1; cdr3_aa: ASSGGHGTEAF
v_call: TRBV7-6; j_call: TRBJ1-5; cdr3_aa: ASSLGGQDQPQH
v_call: TRBV21-1; j_call: TRBJ1-6; cdr3_aa: ASSKEEGFNSPLH
v_call: TRBV19; j_call: TRBJ1-2; cdr3_aa: ASSETGADDYGYT
v_call: TRBV25-1; j_call: TRBJ2-7; cdr3_aa: ASSDRQGRYEQY
v_call: TRBV15; j_call: TRBJ1-2; cdr3_aa: ATSRDYQGDYGYT
v_call: TRBV24-1; j_call: TRBJ2-3; cdr3_aa: ATSDRDGTDTQY
v_call: TRBV5-5; j_call: TRBJ2-1; cdr3_aa: ASSLAFGQQF
v_call: TRBV13; j_call: TRBJ2-7; cdr3_aa: ASSPGWGTDDNYEQY
v_call: TRBV9; j_call: TRBJ1-4; cdr3_aa: ASSAWTGQGREKLF
v_call: TRBV6-1; j_call: TRBJ1-2; cdr3_aa: ASSRDSNYGYT
v_call: TRBV7-8; j_call: TRBJ1-2; cdr3_aa: ASSPGTGALRGYT
v_call: TRBV6-5; j_call: TRBJ1-2; cdr3_aa: ASSYSRGLHGYT
v_call: TRBV5-1; j_call: TRBJ2-2; cdr3_aa: ASSFTGQANTGELF
v_call: TRBV5-6; j_call: TRBJ1-3; cdr3_aa: ASSRSPTGDTIY
v_call: TRBV27; j_call: TRBJ1-6; cdr3_aa: ASSTLTEIYNSPLH
v_call: TRBV7-9; j_call: TRBJ2-7; cdr3_aa: ASSLTTGGEDEQY
v_call: TRBV15; j_call: TRBJ2-2; cdr3_aa: ATSRDRQATGELF
v_call: TRBV18; j_call: TRBJ2-2; cdr3_aa: ASSNRQPGTGELF
v_call: TRBV6-5; j_call: TRBJ1-1; cdr3_aa: ASKTGSSTEAF
v_call: TRBV6-5; j_call: TRBJ1-4; cdr3_aa: ASTPTAGANEKLF
v_call: TRBV3-1/TRBV3-2; j_call: TRBJ2-7; cdr3_aa: ASSHYRQGRPQNYEQY
v_call: TRBV3-1/TRBV3-2; j_call: TRBJ1-2; cdr3_aa: ASSQLDRENGYT
v_call: TRBV20-1; j_call: TRBJ2-7; cdr3_aa: SARDYPEQY
v_call: TRBV30; j_call: TRBJ2-1; cdr3_aa: AWKEAGQGPNEQF
v_call: TRBV5-6; j_call: TRBJ1-2; cdr3_aa: ASSWGQSYGYT
v_call: TRBV18; j_call: TRBJ1-5; cdr3_aa: ASSSGANQPQH
v_call: TRBV5-1; j_call: TRBJ2-7; cdr3_aa: ASSPAAPGAYEQY
v_call: TRBV20-1; j_call: TRBJ1-2; cdr3_aa: RDWGGSGYT
v_call: TRBV7-9; j_call: TRBJ2-1; cdr3_aa: ASSLEFGGGRGEQF
v_call: TRBV2; j_call: TRBJ2-7; cdr3_aa: ASSERFSYEQY
v_call: TRBV12-3/TRBV12-4; j_call: TRBJ1-2; cdr3_aa: ASSLSPTGGYT
v_call: TRBV19; j_call: TRBJ1-1; cdr3_aa: ASSQKWTGTEAF
v_call: TRBV4-1; j_call: TRBJ2-2; cdr3_aa: ASSQGTGKISLAGELF
v_call: TRBV2; j_call: TRBJ1-2; cdr3_aa: ASSTRTAYGYT
v_call: TRBV4-2; j_call: TRBJ1-4; cdr3_aa: ASSQGLGEKLF
v_call: TRBV6-5; j_call: TRBJ2-5; cdr3_aa: ASSLGQDFYQETQY
v_call: TRBV11-3; j_call: TRBJ2-3; cdr3_aa: ASSSGTTLGTDTQY
v_call: TRBV5-6; j_call: TRBJ1-3; cdr3_aa: ASSFYGGKTGNTIY
v_call: TRBV3-1/TRBV3-2; j_call: TRBJ2-1; cdr3_aa: ASSPTDGGNEQF
v_call: TRBV6-6; j_call: TRBJ1-1; cdr3_aa: ASSVGGVNTEAF
v_call: TRBV9; j_call: TRBJ2-7; cdr3_aa: ASSYRESYEQY
v_call: TRBV7-2; j_call: TRBJ1-5; cdr3_aa: ASSYATGSNQPQH